The rows below give T cell receptor beta chains drawn from one sample of a study of blood T cell repertoires in COVID-19. The method was immunoSEQ multiplex PCR; TCRdb's version includes in-frame clones alone and lacks a portion of them. The sample consists of approximately 300,000 clones, roughly 86% of them appearing once. Source material: peripheral blood. These receptors all stem from a woman in her 50s with acute or convalescent COVID-19. The CDR3 runs from the conserved cysteine through the conserved F or W. The D gene is left open where the match is weak. Clone size appears in some rows only: once, few, many, or a class for an expanded clone.

TRBJ2-7,TRBV15,.,.,CATSRSGLLNEQYF,TGTGCCACCAGCAGAAGCGGGCTTTTGAACGAGCAGTACTTC
TRBJ1-1,TRBV2,TRBD1,once,CASSEGRGYTEAFF,TGTGCCAGCAGTGAGGGCAGGGGGTACACTGAAGCTTTCTTT
TRBJ2-3,TRBV4-2,TRBD2,.,CASSQALLAGGPTDTQYF,TGTGCCAGCAGCCAAGCCCTTTTAGCGGGAGGGCCAACAGATACGCAGTATTTT
TRBJ2-1,TRBV3-1/TRBV3-2,TRBD2,.,CASTPLAGYGDNEQFF,TGTGCCAGCACACCCCTAGCGGGATACGGGGACAATGAGCAGTTCTTC
TRBJ1-6,TRBV27,.,once,CASSLSRDTPDNSPLHF,TGTGCCAGCAGTTTATCCCGGGACACCCCTGATAATTCACCCCTCCACTTT
TRBJ2-3,TRBV12-3/TRBV12-4,.,.,CASSSSGTDTQYF,TGTGCCAGCAGTTCATCGGGTACAGATACGCAGTATTTT
TRBJ2-3,TRBV19,.,.,CASSITGGLAPYTDTQYF,TGTGCCAGTAGTATTACTGGGGGCCTAGCACCCTACACAGATACGCAGTATTTT
TRBJ2-1,TRBV5-1,.,.,CASSSPGFEQFF,TGCGCCAGCAGCTCGCCGGGATTTGAGCAGTTCTTC
TRBJ1-2,TRBV30,.,once,CAWNWTPTNYGYTF,TGTGCCTGGAATTGGACACCCACGAACTATGGCTACACCTTC
TRBJ2-7,TRBV2,TRBD2,few,CASIRATTSGVTYEQYF,TGTGCCAGCATCCGCGCCACGACTAGCGGGGTAACCTACGAGCAGTACTTC
TRBJ2-1,TRBV7-3,.,.,CASGPAAGEQFF,TGTGCCAGCGGGCCGGCGGCGGGTGAGCAGTTCTTC
TRBJ2-3,TRBV9,TRBD2,.,CASSPAGGSVTDTQYF,TGTGCCAGCAGCCCGGCGGGGGGTAGCGTCACAGATACGCAGTATTTT
TRBJ2-7,TRBV28,TRBD2,.,CASSLFSGGDYEQYF,TGTGCCAGCAGTTTATTTTCGGGGGGAGACTACGAGCAGTACTTC
TRBJ1-1,TRBV2,.,.,CASSGESVTEAFF,TGTGCCAGCAGTGGGGAGTCGGTCACTGAAGCTTTCTTT
TRBJ2-1,TRBV27,TRBD2,few,CASSSPGLGLLEQFF,TGTGCCAGCAGTTCCCCGGGACTAGGACTTTTAGAGCAGTTCTTC
TRBJ2-7,TRBV7-7,TRBD2,.,CASSLGPGTSGRAGEQYF,TGTGCCAGCAGCTTAGGACCCGGGACTAGCGGGAGGGCCGGTGAGCAGTACTTC
TRBJ2-4,TRBV15,.,.,CATSRDWASVTKNIQYF,TGTGCCACCAGCAGAGATTGGGCTAGCGTAACCAAAAACATTCAGTACTTC
TRBJ2-3,TRBV11-1,TRBD2,.,CASTKAGVGTDTQYF,TGTGCCAGCACCAAAGCGGGAGTGGGCACAGATACGCAGTATTTT
TRBJ2-2,TRBV7-9,.,once,CASSLPLNTGELFF,TGTGCCAGCAGCTTACCTCTGAACACCGGGGAGCTGTTTTTT
TRBJ2-3,TRBV30,.,.,CAWEPGVGTDTQYF,TGTGCCTGGGAACCGGGAGTAGGCACAGATACGCAGTATTTT
TRBJ1-4,TRBV19,TRBD1,.,CASSMLDRIPEKLFF,TGTGCCAGTAGTATGTTGGACAGGATTCCCGAAAAACTGTTTTTT
TRBJ2-3,TRBV7-9,TRBD1,.,CASSLTGARPGQTTDTQYF,TGTGCCAGCAGCCTCACCGGAGCGAGACCGGGACAGACCACAGATACGCAGTATTTT
TRBJ2-7,TRBV7-9,TRBD1,.,CASRGYRGRGEQYF,TGTGCCAGCAGGGGTTACAGGGGGCGCGGCGAGCAGTACTTC
TRBJ1-4,TRBV18,.,once,CASSYSREKLFF,TGTGCCAGCTCCTATTCCCGGGAAAAACTGTTTTTT
TRBJ1-3,TRBV5-6,TRBD1,few,CASSLRGDSSGNTIYF,TGTGCCAGCAGCTTGAGGGGGGACAGCTCTGGAAACACCATATATTTT
TRBJ2-1,TRBV27,TRBD2,.,CASQPLGAGVSNEQFF,TGTGCCAGCCAGCCCCTTGGAGCGGGAGTAAGCAATGAGCAGTTCTTC
TRBJ2-7,TRBV5-1,.,.,CASSLPREVHEQYF,TGCGCCAGCAGCTTGCCCAGGGAAGTCCACGAGCAGTACTTC
TRBJ2-3,TRBV28,.,.,CASSGAERGTDTQYF,TGTGCCAGCAGCGGAGCGGAGAGGGGCACAGATACGCAGTATTTT
TRBJ2-1,TRBV5-1,.,.,CASSLDGSSYNEQFF,TGCGCCAGCAGCTTGGACGGGAGCTCCTACAATGAGCAGTTCTTC
TRBJ1-1,TRBV7-9,.,.,CASSLSGNTEAFF,TGTGCCAGCAGTTTATCCGGGAACACTGAAGCTTTCTTT
TRBJ1-4,TRBV29-1,.,once,CSGWTGNEKLFF,TGCAGCGGCTGGACGGGAAATGAAAAACTGTTTTTT
TRBJ2-2,TRBV7-9,TRBD2,.,CASSLAGYSGQNTGELFF,TGTGCCAGCAGCTTAGCTGGGTATAGCGGGCAGAACACCGGGGAGCTGTTTTTT